The present TCR beta chain was sequenced within a study of cytomegalovirus exposure and HLA in healthy donors. Whole-study results and caveats: Earlier results showed most TCR beta V segments being productive about 87% or about 30% of the time. In a later analysis, TCR beta V- and J-gene trimming was associated with a missense DCLRE1C variant. Among TCR beta chains, those listed as cytomegalovirus-associated numbered about 160.

Points on this clone: The antigen remains unidentified.

PCR was performed using 60 Vbeta and 13 Jbeta primers. The data were produced by immunoSEQ multiplex PCR, yet TCRdb's version contains in-frame clones alone and is incomplete. This table has 110,000 to 150,000 clones, approximately 80% appearing once. Germline lookup yields CDR1 MDHEN and CDR2 SYDVKM. There are 14 residues in the CDR3. The V gene end was trimmed by 8 bases and the J gene end by 6 bases; junction bases not matched to a gene: 8. This sequence was found in a boy under 10 years old in good health and CMV-seronegative. Material: PBMCs. The V call is TRBV28, the J call TRBJ2-1; 9 bases map to TRBD2. In DNA form, the CDR3 reads TGTGCCAGCTCGAATAGCGGGAGCCCCAATGAGCAGTTCTTC. It translates to CASSNSGSPNEQFF.